This T cell receptor (beta chain) originates from a study of blood T cell repertoires in COVID-19. Assay used: immunoSEQ multiplex PCR; TCRdb lists only in-frame clones, some missing. This table holds some 130,000 clones, roughly three quarters found once. The germline gives CDR1 SGHNT, CDR2 YYREEE (reference sequence). Trimming at V came to 4 bases and at J to 6 bases, leaving 10 bases not matched to a gene. The CDR3 runs to 16 residues. This TCR was recovered from a woman in her sixties or seventies with acute or convalescent COVID-19. Sequencing input: peripheral blood. The V call is TRBV5-4, the J call TRBJ2-5; 12 nucleotides match TRBD2. The CDR3: CASSGTTSGGPQTQYF. CDR3 nucleotides: TGTGCCAGCAGCGGTACAACTAGCGGGGGGCCGCAGACCCAGTACTTC.